Following are 13 T cell receptor beta chains from one sample sequenced in a study of CD8 T cells in ankylosing spondylitis. MiXCR, run by TCRdb on the 5' RACE reads, gives a single entry per CDR3 protein. The sample carries about 96,000 distinct CDR3 sequences, roughly 8.8% recorded once. Sequences were obtained from blood, either unsorted or a sorted T cell fraction (not recorded which). The source is a male donor with ankylosing spondylitis or in good health (not recorded which).

This clonotype came up many times. CDR3: CASGQGGNSPLHF. The CDR3 nucleotides are TGTGCCAGCGGACAGGGCGGGAATTCACCCCTCCACTTT. The chain employs TRBV27 and TRBJ1-6, with 8 bases matching TRBD1. Germline values: CDR1 MNHEY, CDR2 SMNVEV (reference sequence). Trimming at V came to 8 bases and at J to 7 bases, leaving 4 bases not matched to a gene. This CDR3 spans 13 amino acids.

This clonotype has a count of ten or more. This chain links TRBV12-3 or TRBV12-4 with TRBJ2-3; D may match TRBD1 or TRBD2 (5 bases each). The V end was cut by 6 bases, the J end by 11 bases, with 9 bases between. The CDR3 spans 10 residues. The CDR3 sequence is CASRGPKQYF. The CDR3 nucleotides are TGTGCCAGCAGGGGACCGAAGCAGTATTTT.

The genes are TRBV19 and TRBJ1-1, with 9 bases matching TRBD1. This CDR3 is built from 17 residues. The germline CDR1 and CDR2 sequences are LNHDA and SQIVND (reference sequence). V shed 3 bases and J 1 base; nucleotides not matched to a gene: 9. The CDR3 DNA is TGTGCCAGTAGTATTGGCGGGTGGGGACAGGGGAACACTGAAGCTTTCTTT. Amino acids: CASSIGGWGQGNTEAFF.

This clonotype was seen ten or more times. The rearrangement links TRBV18 to TRBJ2-5; 7 nucleotides align to TRBD2. CDR1 and CDR2 (germline): KGHSH, LQKENI. There are 13 residues in the CDR3. Unmatched junction bases numbered 0, after V lost 2 bases and J lost 3 bases. The DNA for the CDR3 is TGTGCCAGCTCACCAGGACTAGAAGAGACCCAGTACTTC. Its translation: CASSPGLEETQYF.

The table lists this clonotype with many counts. The rearrangement links TRBV18 to TRBJ1-2; 7 bases are shared with TRBD1. This CDR3 is built from 15 residues. The ends lost 1 base at V and 7 bases at J; junction bases unmatched: 9. Germline CDR1 KGHSH, CDR2 LQKENI. The CDR3, as DNA: TGTGCCAGCTCACCACGGGCCGAGGGGGCTGGTGGCTACACCTTC. The encoded protein is CASSPRAEGAGGYTF.

This clonotype was observed many times. V is TRBV3-1 and J is TRBJ2-1, with 14 bases lining up with TRBD2. The germline gives CDR1 LGHDT, CDR2 YNNKEL (reference sequence). V was pared by 5 bases and J by 5 bases, with 8 bases of the junction left unmatched. The CDR3 runs to 17 residues. The CDR3 nucleotides read TGTGCCAGCAGCGCCCGACTAGCGGGGGGGACAAACAATGAGCAGTTCTTC. Translating it yields CASSARLAGGTNNEQFF.

This clonotype was counted many times. This chain joins TRBV11-1 and TRBJ2-7; 7 nucleotides align to TRBD2. Unmatched junction bases numbered 12, after V lost 5 bases and J lost 2 bases. This CDR3 comprises 16 residues. The V gene's germline CDR1 is SGHAT and CDR2 FQDESV (reference sequence). This CDR3 is CASSQGGRTIPYEQYF. CDR3 DNA: TGTGCCAGCAGCCAGGGAGGGCGGACTATACCCTACGAGCAGTACTTC.

V is TRBV5-1 and J is TRBJ2-7; tentatively, D is TRBD1 (6 bases). From germline, CDR1 is SGHRS and CDR2 YFSETQ. V lost 0 bases and J lost 3, with 13 bases in between. CDR3 length: 15 amino acids. The CDR3 nucleotides read TGCGCCAGCAGCTTGGTAGGGGGACGGAACTACGAGCAGTACTTC. Protein sequence: CASSLVGGRNYEQYF. Based on the CDR3 plus reference TRBV5-1 and TRBJ2-7, the full variable domain is KAGVTQTPRYLIKTRGQQVTLSCSPISGHRSVSWYQQTPGQGLQFLFEYFSETQRNKGNFPGRFSGRQFSNSRSEMNVSTLELGDSALYLCASSLVGGRNYEQYFGPGTRLTVT.

This clonotype was recorded at least ten times. The CDR3 nucleotides read TGTGCCAGCAACGCAGGGTTAACCTATAATTCACCCCTCCACTTT. Its protein product is CASNAGLTYNSPLHF. J is TRBJ1-6 and V is TRBV27; D possibly corresponds to TRBD1 (5 bases). Germline V gene data show CDR1 as MNHEY and CDR2 as SMNVEV (reference sequence). The CDR3 sequence is 15 residues long. The V end lost 7 bases, the J end lost 2 bases, and 12 bases lay between the germline ends.

This clonotype has ten or more counts. V gene TRBV12-2 combines with J gene TRBJ2-6. TRBV12-2 has pseudogene status. CDR3 length equals 9 residues. CDR3 amino acids: CARANVLTF. The CDR3 nucleotides are TGTGCTAGGGCCAACGTCCTGACTTTC.

In this sample, this clonotype turned up many times. This chain connects TRBV7-2 to TRBJ2-5, with D unresolved. The germline V and J ends were trimmed by 3 bases and 4 bases, with 9 bases remaining between them. Germline CDR1 SGHTA, CDR2 FQGNSA. The CDR3 contains 13 residues. Here the CDR3 DNA reads TGTGCCAGCAGCTTGAGTAGACGAGAGACCCAGTACTTC. Its protein product is CASSLSRRETQYF.

This clonotype was counted at least ten times. The rearrangement uses TRBV28 and TRBJ2-7; unclear D gene. In germline, CDR1 is MDHEN, CDR2 SYDVKM. CDR3 size: 11 residues. V was cut by 3 bases and J by 6 bases, with 6 bases left in between. This chain's CDR3 is CASSFFREQYF. The CDR3 coding sequence is TGTGCCAGCAGTTTTTTTCGCGAGCAGTACTTC. Together with reference TRBV28 and TRBJ2-7, the CDR3 gives the full variable domain: DVKVTQSSRYLVKRTGEKVFLECVQDMDHENMFWYRQDPGLGLRLIYFSYDVKMKEKGDIPEGYSVSREKKERFSLILESASTNQTSMYLCASSFFREQYFGPGTRLTVT.

This clonotype was counted at least ten times. The CDR3 reads CASRSGLSTGELFF. The CDR3 DNA is TGTGCCAGCAGATCGGGACTCTCCACCGGGGAGCTGTTTTTT. The chain joins TRBV12-3 or TRBV12-4 to TRBJ2-2; a weak D match, TRBD2 (6 bases). V lost 6 bases and J 4 bases, leaving 12 bases between the germline ends. The CDR3 has 14 amino acids.